This passage covers 21 T cell receptor beta chains from one sample sequenced in a study of T cell changes during pregnancy in multiple sclerosis. The repertoire was sequenced with immunoSEQ multiplex PCR; TCRdb's copy has only in-frame clones and lacks some. Among tens of thousands of clones listed, approximately 90% were seen once. The sequencing here drew on peripheral blood, taken in the first trimester of pregnancy. The source is a female donor in good health, enrolled as a control in a pregnancy study.

The chain has TRBV5-4 and TRBJ1-2; D is perhaps TRBD1 (5 bases). Trimming pared 2 bases from V and 2 bases from J, leaving 13 bases between. CDR1 is SGHNT, CDR2 YYREEE, per germline (reference sequence). This CDR3 has 15 amino acids. CDR3 nucleotide sequence: TGTGCCAGCAGCTTACCTCTAGGGGTAAACTATGGCTACACCTTC. Protein sequence: CASSLPLGVNYGYTF.

The chain is built from TRBV10-2 and TRBJ1-1; D is unclear. CDR1 is WSHSY, CDR2 SAAADI, per germline. This CDR3 region has 13 residues. Trimming stripped 4 bases from V and 4 bases from J, with 10 bases between. The CDR3 region has the DNA TGCGCCAGCAGTGGAGGTGCTACCACTGAAGCTTTCTTT. Translating gives CASSGGATTEAFF.

J is TRBJ2-1 and V is TRBV4-1; no clear D. The germline CDR1 and CDR2 sequences are MGHRA and YSYEKL. The CDR3 spans 17 residues. V was trimmed by 0 bases and J by 4 bases, leaving 16 bases between them. The CDR3 DNA reads as TGCGCCAGCAGCCAAGAGGTTTACTACTTGACTTACAATGAGCAGTTCTTC. This codes for CASSQEVYYLTYNEQFF.

The gene calls are TRBV30 and TRBJ1-1; TRBD1 matches at 9 bases. The V gene end was trimmed by 8 bases and the J gene end by 2 bases; junction bases not matched to a gene: 6. The CDR3 has 13 amino acids. Looked up from germline, CDR1 is GTSNPN and CDR2 is SVGIG (reference sequence). The CDR3 loop is CATKDRGNTEAFF. CDR3 nucleotide sequence: TGTGCCACCAAGGACAGGGGAAACACTGAAGCTTTCTTT.

The chain carries TRBV5-1 and TRBJ1-2; 7 nucleotides align to TRBD1. Germline V gives CDR1 SGHRS, CDR2 YFSETQ. V gave up 0 bases and J gave up 8 bases; unmatched junction bases: 7. The CDR3 length is 14 residues. The CDR3, as DNA: TGCGCCAGCAGCTTGGCCGGGACAGCCTGGGGCTACACCTTC. Translated, it gives CASSLAGTAWGYTF.

The rearrangement joins TRBV7-8 to TRBJ2-7; D unclear. Trimming removed 3 bases from V and 2 bases from J, with 17 bases in between. The CDR3 runs 16 residues. Germline CDR1 and CDR2: SGHVS and FQNEAQ. CDR3 loop: CASSLTFDKRTYEQYF. DNA of the CDR3: TGTGCCAGCAGCTTGACATTCGACAAACGCACCTACGAGCAGTACTTC.

V is TRBV27 and J is TRBJ1-4; 8 bases map to TRBD1. Unmatched junction bases numbered 5, after V lost 10 bases and J lost 4 bases. Looked up from germline, CDR1 is MNHEY and CDR2 is SMNVEV (reference sequence). The CDR3 loop spans 13 amino acids. The CDR3 nucleotides read TGTGCCACCACTACAGGGGGTAATGAAAAACTGTTTTTT. It is translated as CATTTGGNEKLFF. The complete variable domain, with remaining parts taken from reference TRBV27 and TRBJ1-4, reads EAQVTQNPRYLITVTGKKLTVTCSQNMNHEYMSWYRQDPGLGLRQIYYSMNVEVTDKGDVPEGYKVSRKEKRNFPLILESPSPNQTSLYFCATTTGGNEKLFFGSGTQLSVL.

The chain couples TRBV7-9 to TRBJ2-3, with TRBD2 identical over 8 bases. V lost 9 bases and J lost 0; bases outside the gene matches: 8. The CDR3 has 15 amino acids. Germline-derived CDR1 and CDR2 are SEHNR and FQNEAQ (reference sequence). CDR3 protein: CASNGGATSTDTQYF. The DNA of the CDR3 is TGTGCCAGTAACGGGGGGGCAACTAGCACAGATACGCAGTATTTT.

This clone was found once. The chain couples TRBV30 to TRBJ1-1; D call uncertain. Germline lookup yields CDR1 GTSNPN and CDR2 SVGIG (reference sequence). Trimming removed 0 bases from V and 11 bases from J, with 16 bases in between. The CDR3 loop spans 13 amino acids. The CDR3 is CAWSVKLTGWAFF. As DNA, the CDR3 is TGTGCCTGGAGTGTCAAGCTAACGGGATGGGCTTTCTTT.

The gene calls are TRBV9 and TRBJ2-1, with unresolved D. V lost 4 bases and J 0 bases, leaving 11 bases between the germline ends. The CDR3 length is 15 residues. CDR1 SGDLS and CDR2 YYNGEE come from the germline V gene. The CDR3 nucleotides are TGTGCCAGCAGCCTAATAAGTAGCTCCTACAATGAGCAGTTCTTC. This translates into CASSLISSSYNEQFF.

The chain employs TRBV20-1 and TRBJ1-2, with D possibly TRBD1 on 5 matching bases. Trimming removed 5 bases at V and 5 bases at J, with 9 bases between. Per germline, CDR1 DFQATT and CDR2 SNEGSKA (reference sequence). The CDR3 totals 11 residues. CDR3 loop: CSAGQGYGYTF. The CDR3 DNA reads as TGCAGTGCTGGGCAGGGTTATGGCTACACCTTC.

V gene TRBV30 combines with J gene TRBJ1-1; no clear D. CDR3 length: 13 amino acids. From germline, CDR1 is GTSNPN and CDR2 SVGIG (reference sequence). V was clipped by 3 bases and J by 0 bases, with 8 bases between them. In DNA form, the CDR3 reads TGTGCCTGGAGCGTCAGGTTGAACACTGAAGCTTTCTTT. Its translation: CAWSVRLNTEAFF.

The V and J genes are TRBV6-5 and TRBJ1-6, with 7 bases matching TRBD1. Germline V gene sequence: CDR1 MNHEY, CDR2 SVGAGI. The CDR3 totals 16 residues. Germline trimming cut 0 bases from V and 10 bases from J; bases unmatched to any gene: 9. The CDR3 DNA follows: TGTGCCAGCAGTTACTCATCGAGGGGGCTACGATCACCCCTCCACTTT. It codes for CASSYSSRGLRSPLHF.

This chain joins TRBV5-1 and TRBJ1-5, with unresolved D. V lost 0 bases to trimming and J lost 12 bases, with 13 bases between them. The CDR3 covers 13 residues. Germline V gene data show CDR1 as SGHRS and CDR2 as YFSETQ. CDR3 protein: CASSLDGSNLQHF. The CDR3 bases are TGCGCCAGCAGCTTGGACGGGTCCAACCTCCAGCATTTT.

The rearrangement links TRBV7-6 to TRBJ2-3, with 9 bases aligning to TRBD2. J was trimmed by 3 bases and V by 2 bases; bases with no gene match: 12. The germline CDR1 and CDR2 sequences are SGHVS and FNYEAQ. The CDR3 contains 18 residues. The CDR3, as DNA: TGTGCCAGCAGCTTAAGGGCGGTGGCGGGAGGGCCGACAGATACGCAGTATTTT. Amino acids: CASSLRAVAGGPTDTQYF.

The rearrangement uses TRBV21-1 and TRBJ1-2; the D call in the table, TRBD1, was not verified against the DNA. TRBV21-1 counts as a pseudogene. CDR3 length: 17 residues. CDR3 sequence reads: CASSPGDRVSANYGYTF. For the CDR3, the DNA is TGTGCCAGCAGCCCAGGCGACAGGGTGTCCGCTAACTATGGCTACACCTTC.

The chain employs TRBV13 and TRBJ1-3; 8 bases agree with TRBD1. V shed 5 bases, J shed 2 bases, and the junction held 2 bases outside the gene matches. This CDR3 is built from 14 residues. Germline V gives CDR1 PRHDT, CDR2 FYEKMQ (reference sequence). The CDR3: CASSRTGTGNTIYF. The CDR3 bases are TGTGCCAGCAGCCGGACAGGGACTGGAAACACCATATATTTT.

The chain is built from TRBV27 and TRBJ2-7; D unclear. CDR1 MNHEY and CDR2 SMNVEV come from the germline V gene (reference sequence). The length of the CDR3 is 12 residues. V shed 4 bases and J shed 2 bases, with 6 bases lying between them. CDR3 amino acids: CASSSRPYEQYF. CDR3 in DNA: TGTGCCAGCAGTTCTCGTCCCTACGAGCAGTACTTC.

The chain couples TRBV5-1 to TRBJ2-5; 7 nucleotides agree with TRBD1. V lost 0 bases and J lost 4; bases outside the gene matches: 6. Per the germline V gene, CDR1 is SGHRS and CDR2 is YFSETQ. The CDR3 is made up of 15 amino acids. The CDR3 is CASSLAQGRRETQYF. The CDR3 DNA is TGCGCCAGCAGCTTGGCACAGGGGCGGCGAGAGACCCAGTACTTC.

About this clone: At one of its ends the junction is not consistent with the germline gene, which may arise from a read error. The V call is TRBV28, the J call TRBJ1-4; D ambiguous. CDR3 length equals 13 residues. CDR1 and CDR2 from the germline V gene are MDHEN and SYDVKM. CDR3 protein: CASKAQTLPKALF. The DNA of the CDR3 is TGTGCCAGCAAGGCCCAGACCCTACCCAAAGCGCTTTTT.

The chain couples TRBV6-5 to TRBJ2-5; the D gene is possibly TRBD2 (5 bases). Germline V lookup: CDR1 MNHEY, CDR2 SVGAGI. This CDR3 has 13 amino acids. V shed 10 bases and J shed 4 bases, with 16 bases lying between them. The CDR3 protein is CATERSPGETQYF. The CDR3 region has the DNA TGTGCCACCGAGCGGTCCCCCGGAGAGACCCAGTACTTC.